The clone carrying this T cell receptor (beta chain) appeared a single time. The sample belongs to a study of regulatory T cells in long-lasting Graves disease. Per the germline V gene, CDR1 is SNHLY and CDR2 is FYNNEI. The CDR3 runs 12 residues. V was pared by 9 bases and J by 7 bases, with 15 bases between. With iRepertoire HTBI primers and Arm-PCR of CDR3 regions, TCR beta libraries were built. TCRdb independently ran MiXCR on the multiplex PCR reads; one entry per CDR3 protein. The sample contains a few hundred thousand distinct CDR3 sequences, 20% to 25% of which appear only once. Time point reported: newly diagnosed GD, antithyroid drugs for less than 3 months. From RNA extracted from PBMCs, the TCR library was made.

This material consisted of peripheral blood mononuclear cells (PBMCs), taken at new diagnosis, from a patient treated with antithyroid drugs. This sequence joins TRBV2 and TRBJ1-1, with D possibly matching TRBD1 (5 bases). The TCR originated in a female donor with Graves disease. The CDR3 DNA sequence: TGTGCCAGATCCGGGACGGTGGTTGAAGCTTTCTTT. Protein product: CARSGTVVEAFF.